Sequencing of this T cell receptor beta chain was carried out in a study of post-analysis software for immune sequencing data. As for the study in general: The disease courses covered relapsing-remitting, secondary progressive and progressive-relapsing multiple sclerosis. The study's findings and limits: Elevated frequency relative to controls characterized roughly five TRBV segments in patients, TRBV5-6, TRBV5-1 and TRBV20-1 among them. For normalized Chao1 diversity, multiple sclerosis patients scored significantly lower than controls did.

A note on this clonotype: Its antigen remains unidentified.

The CDR3 extends over 14 amino acids. The V and J ends lost 2 bases and 1 base respectively, with 11 bases between them. Germline V gene sequence: CDR1 GTSNPN, CDR2 SVGIG (reference sequence). TCR beta libraries were prepared from cDNA with unique molecular identifiers. TCRdb passed the PCR reads through MiXCR, listing each CDR3 protein once. The data contain 350,000 to 500,000 distinct CDR3 sequences, 30% to 45% of them singletons. Sequencing was carried out using blood. The chain joins TRBV30 to TRBJ1-1; D is ambiguous. The receptor's source is a girl aged 2-10 years with multiple sclerosis. CDR3 in amino acids: CAWSTRAWNTEAFF. As DNA, the CDR3 is TGTGCCTGGAGTACGAGGGCCTGGAACACTGAAGCTTTCTTT. Variable domain in full (rest from reference TRBV30 and TRBJ1-1): SQTIHQWPATLVQPVGSPLSLECTVEGTSNPNLYWYRQAAGRGLQLLFYSVGIGQISSEVPQNLSASRPQDRQFILSSKKLLLSDSGFYLCAWSTRAWNTEAFFGQGTRLTVV.